Below are 24 T cell receptor beta chains sequenced from a single sample in a study of regulatory T cells in long-lasting Graves disease. The sample's time point: persistent/refractory GD, antithyroid drugs over 5 years with positive TRAb. From PBMCs, RNA was extracted and then used to make the TCR library. Researchers made TCR beta libraries by using iRepertoire HTBI primers and running Arm-PCR on CDR3 regions. TCRdb redid the calling of the multiplex PCR reads with MiXCR, one entry per CDR3 protein. This table has approximately 350,000 distinct CDR3 sequences, more than 20% appearing once. The material sequenced was peripheral blood mononuclear cells (PBMCs), taken when the disease was refractory, from a patient treated with antithyroid drugs. The origin of the receptors is a woman between 35 and 50 years old with Graves disease.

This clonotype was found many times. The chain is built from TRBV6-1 and TRBJ2-6; D not resolved. Trimming removed 5 bases from V and 2 bases from J, with 10 bases in between. The CDR3 consists of 15 residues. Germline values: CDR1 MNHNS, CDR2 SASEGT. CDR3 bases: TGTGCCAGCAGTATGGGAAGGACTGGGGCCAACGTCCTGACTTTC. Its translation: CASSMGRTGANVLTF.

This clonotype has a count of ten or more. The chain employs TRBV6-1 and TRBJ1-6, with a weak D call TRBD1 (6 bases). Germline values: CDR1 MNHNS, CDR2 SASEGT. The CDR3 has 19 amino acids. The V and J ends lost 7 bases and 0 bases respectively, with 22 bases between them. For the CDR3, the DNA is TGTGCCAGCACACCAACTACAGGGACCCTCAGCTCCTATAATTCACCCCTCCACTTT. This translates into CASTPTTGTLSSYNSPLHF.

The V and J genes are TRBV30 and TRBJ1-2; D may be TRBD1 (5 bases). The CDR3 has 13 residues. CDR1 and CDR2 from the germline V gene are GTSNPN and SVGIG (reference sequence). V shed 6 bases and J shed 4 bases, with 15 bases lying between them. The chain's CDR3 is CACPDARGYGYTF. The CDR3 region has the DNA TGTGCCTGCCCAGACGCAAGGGGCTATGGCTACACCTTC. The variable domain in full, completed from reference TRBV30 and TRBJ1-2, reads SQTIHQWPATLVQPVGSPLSLECTVEGTSNPNLYWYRQAAGRGLQLLFYSVGIGQISSEVPQNLSASRPQDRQFILSSKKLLLSDSGFYLCACPDARGYGYTFGSGTRLTVV.

This clonotype has at least ten counts. The chain employs TRBV2 and TRBJ1-6; TRBD1 aligns across 9 bases. Germline loops: CDR1 SNHLY, CDR2 FYNNEI. V gave up 10 bases and J gave up 0 bases; unmatched junction bases: 7. The CDR3 runs to 16 residues. CDR3 sequence: CATKTGGSSYNSPLHF. The CDR3 nucleotides read TGTGCCACCAAGACAGGGGGGAGCTCCTATAATTCACCCCTCCACTTT.

This clonotype came up many times. J is TRBJ2-5 and V is TRBV11-2; D ambiguous. V was pared by 2 bases and J by 9 bases, with 16 bases between. This CDR3 has 14 residues. The germline CDR1 and CDR2 sequences are SGHAT and FQNNGV. CDR3 DNA sequence: TGTGCCAGCAGCTTAAGCTGGGCAGGCTCGGCCCAGTACTTC. Protein product: CASSLSWAGSAQYF. The complete variable domain, with remaining parts taken from reference TRBV11-2 and TRBJ2-5, reads EAGVAQSPRYKIIEKRQSVAFWCNPISGHATLYWYQQILGQGPKLLIQFQNNGVVDDSQLPKDRFSAERLKGVDSTLKIQPAKLEDSAVYLCASSLSWAGSAQYFGPGTRLLVL.

There are a few counts of this clonotype. The V gene is TRBV12-3 or TRBV12-4, the J gene TRBJ2-3; TRBD2 is a possible D gene (5 bases). There are 13 residues in the CDR3. Between the trimmed V and J ends, which lost 3 bases and 5 bases, there was a span of 9 bases. CDR3 DNA sequence: TGTGCCAGCAGTTTTGGCCGGGAAGATACGCAGTATTTT. Residues: CASSFGREDTQYF.

The table lists this clonotype with a few counts. This sequence joins TRBV6-5 and TRBJ2-2; 12 positions agree with TRBD1. The CDR3 runs 17 residues. J gave up 5 bases and V 4 bases, and 8 bases lay outside the gene matches. Germline V CDR1 and CDR2: MNHEY, SVGAGI. CDR3 in amino acids: CASSSGQGAFGTGELFF. CDR3 coding DNA: TGTGCCAGCAGTTCGGGACAGGGGGCATTTGGGACCGGGGAGCTGTTTTTT.

The chain employs TRBV5-1 and TRBJ2-5, with D perhaps matching TRBD1 (6 bases). The V gene lost 0 bases and the J gene lost 1 base, with 10 bases spanning the gap. The CDR3 totals 15 residues. CDR1 and CDR2 from the germline V gene are SGHRS and YFSETQ. The CDR3 coding sequence is TGCGCCAGCAGCTTGGCCACAGGGCTCCAAGAGACCCAGTACTTC. Its protein is CASSLATGLQETQYF.

DNA of the CDR3: TGCAGCGTTGAGGAGACAGGGGGCATTGAAGCTTTCTTT. This encodes CSVEETGGIEAFF. V usage is TRBV29-1 and J usage is TRBJ1-1; 10 bases are shared with TRBD1. The CDR3 is 13 amino acids. The germline gives CDR1 SQVTM, CDR2 ANQGSEA. V was clipped by 3 bases and J by 7 bases; unmatched bases: 5.

V usage is TRBV9 and J usage is TRBJ1-1; the D gene is possibly TRBD1 (5 bases). V was trimmed by 0 bases and J by 8 bases, leaving 8 bases between them. Germline V lookup: CDR1 SGDLS, CDR2 YYNGEE. The CDR3 contains 12 residues. The CDR3 nucleotides are TGTGCCAGCAGCGTAGCGACAGAAGAAGCTTTCTTT. Amino acids: CASSVATEEAFF.

Notes on this clonotype: Since no conserved phenylalanine or tryptophan closes the CDR3, a read error is the likely cause. The rearrangement uses TRBV2 and TRBJ1-5; 10 bases align to TRBD1. The CDR3 consists of 14 residues. Germline CDR1 is SNHLY and CDR2 is FYNNEI. V lost 3 bases to trimming and J lost 10 bases; unmatched junction nucleotides: 6. DNA for the CDR3: TGTGCCAGCAGTGACGGACAGGGGGTCAGACCCCAGCATTCT. Residues: CASSDGQGVRPQHS.

This clonotype was detected many times. The chain carries TRBV7-9 and TRBJ2-5; D is ambiguous. The germline V gene encodes CDR1 SEHNR and CDR2 FQNEAQ (reference sequence). Trimming removed 5 bases at V and 4 bases at J, with 11 bases between. The CDR3 length is 13 residues. CDR3 sequence reads: CASSPRVGETQYF. CDR3 nucleotide sequence: TGTGCCAGCAGCCCCCGGGTGGGAGAGACCCAGTACTTC.

This clonotype was found a few times. This chain's CDR3 is CASSQVLLRGAGGYTF. The CDR3 DNA reads as TGTGCCAGCAGCCAAGTCCTACTTAGGGGCGCGGGTGGCTACACCTTC. The chain employs TRBV3-1 and TRBJ1-2; TRBD1 is a possible D gene (5 bases). The CDR3 totals 16 residues. Trimming removed 1 base at V and 7 bases at J, with 19 bases between. The germline CDR1 and CDR2 sequences are LGHDT and YNNKEL (reference sequence).

This clonotype was observed many times. The V call is TRBV6-1, the J call TRBJ2-2, with D maybe TRBD2 (5 bases). This CDR3 is built from 14 residues. The V and J ends lost 9 bases and 0 bases respectively, with 11 bases between them. CDR1 and CDR2 (germline): MNHNS, SASEGT. The CDR3: CARSGVSNTGELFF. CDR3 in DNA: TGTGCCAGAAGCGGAGTATCGAACACCGGGGAGCTGTTTTTT.

The V and J genes are TRBV27 and TRBJ2-7; TRBD1 agrees at 9 bases. The CDR3 runs 15 residues. Unmatched junction bases numbered 7, after V lost 6 bases and J lost 1 base. The germline V gene has CDR1 MNHEY and CDR2 SMNVEV (reference sequence). CDR3 sequence (DNA): TGTGCCAGCAGCCTCCGGGACAGGGTGTCCTACGAGCAGTACTTC. Translation gives CASSLRDRVSYEQYF.

This clonotype was counted ten times or more. V usage is TRBV6-1 and J usage is TRBJ1-4, with D possibly matching TRBD1 (6 bases). Looked up from germline, CDR1 is MNHNS and CDR2 is SASEGT. CDR3 length equals 14 residues. V lost 6 bases, J lost 10 bases, and 18 bases lay in between. CDR3 in amino acids: CASSSRRGDGKLFF. The CDR3 region has the DNA TGTGCCAGCAGCTCCAGGAGGGGGGATGGAAAACTGTTTTTT.

In its sample, this clonotype was seen many times. The V gene is TRBV12-3 or TRBV12-4, the J gene TRBJ2-5; D unresolved. The CDR3 is 14 amino acids. Trimming removed 3 bases at V and 5 bases at J, with 13 bases between. The CDR3 is CASSFGLGLETQYF. The CDR3 coding sequence is TGTGCCAGCAGTTTTGGTCTGGGTTTGGAGACCCAGTACTTC.

The chain employs TRBV20-1 and TRBJ2-3; TRBD2 aligns across 14 bases. CDR1 is DFQATT and CDR2 is SNEGSKA in the germline V gene (reference sequence). V trimming: 6 bases; J trimming: 3 bases; junction bases outside the gene matches: 2. The CDR3 length is 14 residues. CDR3 DNA: TGCAGTGCCTGGACTAGCGGGAGGACAGATACGCAGTATTTT. This encodes CSAWTSGRTDTQYF.

The J gene is TRBJ2-6, the V gene TRBV29-1; no clear D gene. The CDR3 loop spans 15 amino acids. Germline V lookup: CDR1 SQVTM, CDR2 ANQGSEA. V lost 5 bases and J 3 bases, leaving 14 bases between the germline ends. The CDR3 sequence is CSVLEWFLGANVLTF. CDR3 sequence (DNA): TGCAGCGTTCTGGAATGGTTTCTTGGGGCCAACGTCCTGACTTTC.

As concerns this clonotype: This may stem from a read error, because a much larger clone lies one nucleotide away. J is TRBJ1-1 and V is TRBV6-2 or TRBV6-3, with 9 bases lining up with TRBD1. The CDR3 sequence is 15 residues long. Germline loops: CDR1 MNHEY, CDR2 SVGEGT. CDR3 sequence (DNA): TGTGCCGGCAGACACGTAACAGGGGGCGAAGCTGAAGCTTTCTTT. Translated, it gives CAGRHVTGGEAEAFF.

This clonotype has at least ten counts. At one of its ends the junction is not consistent with the germline gene, which may arise from a read error. This chain links TRBV28 with TRBJ2-5; D is unclear. The V gene's germline CDR1 is MDHEN and CDR2 SYDVKM. CDR3 length equals 15 residues. The CDR3 is CASSLYYGVGETQYF. CDR3 in DNA: TGTGCCAGCAGCTTATATTATGGAGTAGGGGAGACCCAGTACTTC. The full variable domain, in which reference TRBV28 and TRBJ2-5 provide the parts outside the CDR3, is DVKVTQSSRYLVKRTGEKVFLECVQDMDHENMFWYRQDPGLGLRLIYFSYDVKMKEKGDIPEGYSVSREKKERFSLILESASTNQTSMYLCASSLYYGVGETQYFGPGTRLLVL.

This clonotype was seen at least ten times. V gene TRBV2 combines with J gene TRBJ2-5; no clear D. Trimming took 5 bases from V and 0 from J, leaving 19 bases between them. Looked up from germline, CDR1 is SNHLY and CDR2 is FYNNEI. The CDR3 length is 17 residues. The CDR3 reads CASSLRPTEWYQETQYF. In DNA form, the CDR3 reads TGTGCCAGCAGTTTACGGCCCACGGAGTGGTACCAAGAGACCCAGTACTTC.

In this sample, this clonotype turned up a few times. This chain links TRBV27 with TRBJ2-7, with D possibly matching TRBD2 (6 bases). The V end lost 2 bases, the J end lost 3 bases, and 14 bases lay between the germline ends. The CDR3 spans 15 residues. Germline CDR1 MNHEY, CDR2 SMNVEV (reference sequence). CDR3 protein: CASSLGLGGGYEQYF. In DNA form, the CDR3 reads TGTGCCAGCAGTTTAGGTTTGGGAGGAGGCTACGAGCAGTACTTC.

Note on this clonotype: A read error may explain this, as a much larger clone is one base away. V and J are TRBV19 and TRBJ2-5; 8 bases agree with TRBD1. The V gene end was trimmed by 5 bases and the J gene end by 1 base; junction bases not matched to a gene: 6. Germline V CDR1 and CDR2: LNHDA, SQIVND (reference sequence). CDR3 size: 15 residues. In nucleotides, the CDR3 is TGTGCCAGTAGTGGGGGACAGGACACCCAAGAGACCCAGTACTTC. It translates to CASSGGQDTQETQYF.